One and the same sample provided the 17 T cell receptor beta chains below, sequenced in a study of identical twins. TCRdb re-derived calls from the 5' RACE reads in MiXCR, one entry per CDR3 protein. The sample includes some 790,000 distinct CDR3 sequences, about 20% of them seen just once. The sample was also reused in another study, on T cells expressing NK-cell markers.

The sequencing sample was made of PBMCs. The receptors originated from a woman aged 18-29 years in good health.

This clonotype was detected many times. This chain links TRBV20-1 with TRBJ1-6; 8 bases are a match to TRBD1. The CDR3 runs to 14 residues. Trimming cost V 3 bases and J 8 bases; bases outside gene matches: 6. The germline gives CDR1 DFQATT, CDR2 SNEGSKA (reference sequence). The CDR3, as DNA: TGCAGTGCTAGTTTTCAGGGGGCGGATTCACCCCTCCACTTT. It yields the protein CSASFQGADSPLHF.

The J gene is TRBJ2-7, the V gene TRBV7-9; D gene ambiguous. The germline CDR1 and CDR2 sequences are SEHNR and FQNEAQ (reference sequence). The CDR3 spans 12 residues. The V end lost 3 bases, the J end lost 6 bases, and 9 bases lay between the germline ends. The CDR3: CASSLELSEQYF. CDR3 sequence (DNA): TGTGCCAGCAGCTTGGAGTTGTCCGAGCAGTACTTC. Drawing the rest from reference TRBV7-9 and TRBJ2-7, the complete variable domain is DTGVSQNPRHKITKRGQNVTFRCDPISEHNRLYWYRQTLGQGPEFLTYFQNEAQLEKSRLLSDRFSAERPKGSFSTLEIQRTEQGDSAMYLCASSLELSEQYFGPGTRLTVT.

This clonotype appeared a few times. The rearrangement uses TRBV5-5 and TRBJ1-2, with D possibly TRBD1 on 5 matching bases. The CDR3 totals 13 residues. V was shortened by 1 base and J by 4 bases, with 8 bases between the two germline ends. Germline V gene lookup returns CDR1 SGHKS and CDR2 YYEKEE (reference sequence). CDR3 in DNA: TGTGCCAGCAGCTTGAGGGACCTCTATGGCTACACCTTC. Translation: CASSLRDLYGYTF. Based on the CDR3 plus reference TRBV5-5 and TRBJ1-2, the full variable domain is DAGVTQSPTHLIKTRGQQVTLRCSPISGHKSVSWYQQVLGQGPQFIFQYYEKEERGRGNFPDRFSARQFPNYSSELNVNALLLGDSALYLCASSLRDLYGYTFGSGTRLTVV.

This clonotype was seen only a few times. The CDR3: CASSFTPGTLSGANVLTF. The CDR3 region has the DNA TGTGCCAGCAGCTTTACACCCGGAACCTTATCTGGGGCCAACGTCCTGACTTTC. The chain joins TRBV11-1 to TRBJ2-6, with D uncertain. Germline assignment: CDR1 SGHAT and CDR2 FQDESV (reference sequence). This CDR3 is 18 amino acids long. Trimming removed 3 bases from V and 1 base from J, with 16 bases in between.

This clonotype has more than one count but fewer than ten. The chain couples TRBV20-1 to TRBJ2-1; perhaps TRBD1 as D (7 bases). Trimming stripped 5 bases from V and 1 base from J, with 18 bases between. CDR1 and CDR2 from the germline V gene are DFQATT and SNEGSKA (reference sequence). The CDR3 loop spans 16 amino acids. The CDR3 region has the DNA TGCAGTGCTCCCGGAGCAGGGGGGCGTTCCTACAATGAGCAGTTCTTC. This sequence encodes CSAPGAGGRSYNEQFF.

The chain joins TRBV20-1 to TRBJ2-5, with D tentatively TRBD1 (5 bases). This CDR3 is built from 14 residues. V was cut by 1 base and J by 2 bases, with 11 bases left in between. The germline gives CDR1 DFQATT, CDR2 SNEGSKA (reference sequence). In nucleotides, the CDR3 is TGCAGTGCTAGAGGTCGACAGACTCAAGAGACCCAGTACTTC. Protein: CSARGRQTQETQYF.

The chain couples TRBV9 to TRBJ2-4, with a weak D call TRBD2 (6 bases). This CDR3 comprises 12 residues. Per the germline V gene, CDR1 is SGDLS and CDR2 is YYNGEE. Trimming shortened V by 6 bases and J by 7 bases, and 11 bases separated the two germline ends. The CDR3 region is CASTGSGNIQYF. CDR3 bases: TGTGCCAGCACAGGGAGCGGGAACATTCAGTACTTC.

This clonotype was seen only a few times. The chain carries TRBV27 and TRBJ2-7; D call uncertain. Germline V gene sequence: CDR1 MNHEY, CDR2 SMNVEV (reference sequence). V dropped 2 bases and J dropped 1 base, with 15 bases sitting between them. The CDR3 extends over 16 amino acids. CDR3 sequence reads: CASSLLSDYGSYEQYF. The CDR3 DNA follows: TGTGCCAGCAGTTTACTCTCAGATTACGGGTCCTACGAGCAGTACTTC.

The V gene is TRBV20-1, the J gene TRBJ2-6; no clear D. Germline V lookup: CDR1 DFQATT, CDR2 SNEGSKA (reference sequence). The germline V and J ends were trimmed by 0 bases and 0 bases, with 12 bases remaining between them. The CDR3 has 17 amino acids. CDR3 bases: TGCAGTGCTAGAGACCCCCGGGTGGGCTCTGGGGCCAACGTCCTGACTTTC. It yields the protein CSARDPRVGSGANVLTF.

This clonotype was seen a handful of times. This chain joins TRBV29-1 and TRBJ2-1; the match to TRBD1 covers 8 bases. The CDR3 is 14 residues long. Germline V gene data show CDR1 as SQVTM and CDR2 as ANQGSEA. The J segment lost 5 bases and the V segment lost 7 bases, leaving 10 bases of the junction unmatched. The CDR3 sequence is CSARPGQGNNEQFF. The CDR3 region has the DNA TGCAGCGCCCGCCCCGGACAGGGTAACAATGAGCAGTTCTTC.

The rearrangement uses TRBV6-2 or TRBV6-3 and TRBJ2-5; D not resolved. The CDR3 consists of 11 residues. The V gene lost 7 bases and the J gene lost 5 bases, with 8 bases spanning the gap. The germline CDR1 and CDR2 sequences are MNHEY and SVGEGT. The DNA for the CDR3 is TGTGCCAGCACTCGGTACGAGACCCAGTACTTC. Translated: CASTRYETQYF.

This sequence joins TRBV4-2 and TRBJ2-4; TRBD2 agrees at 7 bases. Trimming took 4 bases from V and 5 from J; bases not matched to a gene: 8. The CDR3 covers 15 residues. Germline CDR1 LGHNA, CDR2 YNFKEQ. CDR3 sequence reads: CASSPLGAGENIQYF. The DNA for the CDR3 is TGTGCCAGCAGCCCCCTAGGGGCGGGGGAAAACATTCAGTACTTC.

This clonotype appeared a few times. CDR3 in amino acids: CACGELDEQYF. The CDR3, as DNA: TGTGCCTGCGGGGAGCTTGACGAGCAGTACTTC. V and J are TRBV6-7 and TRBJ2-7; D might be TRBD2 (6 bases). Being an ORF, TRBV6-7 has a function that is uncertain. The CDR3 is 11 residues long. V was trimmed by 11 bases and J by 5 bases, leaving 13 bases between them.

V is TRBV20-1 and J is TRBJ2-7; no clear D gene. The CDR3 is made up of 12 amino acids. Trimming took 6 bases from V and 0 from J, leaving 9 bases between them. CDR1 is DFQATT, CDR2 SNEGSKA, per germline (reference sequence). CDR3 nucleotide sequence: TGCAGTGCCACCCCCGGCTCCTACGAGCAGTACTTC. Its protein product is CSATPGSYEQYF.

This clonotype was detected ten times or more. This chain connects TRBV4-2 to TRBJ1-5; perhaps TRBD1 as D (5 bases). Trimming removed 0 bases at V and 6 bases at J, with 12 bases between. CDR1 is LGHNA, CDR2 YNFKEQ, per germline. CDR3 length: 15 residues. CDR3 amino acids: CASSQENTRGQPQHF. The CDR3 nucleotides read TGTGCCAGCAGCCAAGAAAACACGAGGGGTCAGCCCCAGCATTTT.

In its sample, this clonotype was seen many times. V and J are TRBV20-1 and TRBJ1-1; D may be TRBD1 (5 bases). V lost 0 bases, J lost 6 bases, and 14 bases lay in between. CDR3 length: 14 amino acids. Germline V gene data show CDR1 as DFQATT and CDR2 as SNEGSKA (reference sequence). DNA of the CDR3: TGCAGTGCTAGAGATCTGGGCAGGGAGTCTGAAGCTTTCTTT. Residues: CSARDLGRESEAFF.

The chain employs TRBV7-9 and TRBJ2-3; D might be TRBD1 (5 bases). The CDR3 runs 15 residues. V shed 8 bases and J shed 6 bases, with 21 bases lying between them. CDR1 is SEHNR and CDR2 is FQNEAQ in the germline V gene (reference sequence). The CDR3 is CASPGWPSLPDTQYF. The CDR3 bases are TGTGCCAGCCCAGGGTGGCCTAGTCTTCCCGATACGCAGTATTTT.